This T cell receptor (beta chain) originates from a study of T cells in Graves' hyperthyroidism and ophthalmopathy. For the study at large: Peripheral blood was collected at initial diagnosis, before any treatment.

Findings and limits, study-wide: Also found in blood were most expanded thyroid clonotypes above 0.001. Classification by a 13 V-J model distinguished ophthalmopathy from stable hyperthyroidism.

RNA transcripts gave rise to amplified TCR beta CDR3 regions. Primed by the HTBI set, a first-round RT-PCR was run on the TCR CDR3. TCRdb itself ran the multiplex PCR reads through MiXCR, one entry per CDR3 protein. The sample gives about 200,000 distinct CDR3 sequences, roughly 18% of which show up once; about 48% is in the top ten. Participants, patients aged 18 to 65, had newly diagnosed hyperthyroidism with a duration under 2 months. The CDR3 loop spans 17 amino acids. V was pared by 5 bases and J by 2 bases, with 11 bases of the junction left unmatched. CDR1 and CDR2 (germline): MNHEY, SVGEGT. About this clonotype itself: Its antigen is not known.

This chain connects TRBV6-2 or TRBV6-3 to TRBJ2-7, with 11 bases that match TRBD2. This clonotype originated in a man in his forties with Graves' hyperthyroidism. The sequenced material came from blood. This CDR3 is CASSHATSGENPYEQYF. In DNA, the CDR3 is TGTGCCAGCAGTCACGCGACTAGCGGGGAGAATCCCTACGAGCAGTACTTC.